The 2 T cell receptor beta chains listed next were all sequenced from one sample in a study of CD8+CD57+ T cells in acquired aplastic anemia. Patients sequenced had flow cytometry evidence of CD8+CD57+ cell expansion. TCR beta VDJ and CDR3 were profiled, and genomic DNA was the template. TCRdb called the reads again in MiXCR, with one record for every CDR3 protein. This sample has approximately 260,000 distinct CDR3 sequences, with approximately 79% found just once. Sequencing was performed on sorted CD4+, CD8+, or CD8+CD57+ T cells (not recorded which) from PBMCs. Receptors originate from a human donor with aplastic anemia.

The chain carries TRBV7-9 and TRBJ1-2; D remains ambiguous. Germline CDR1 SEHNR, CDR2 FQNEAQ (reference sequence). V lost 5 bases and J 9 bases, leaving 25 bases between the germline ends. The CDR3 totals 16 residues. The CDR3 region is CASSPRPECSGWSYTF. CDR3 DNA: TGTGCCAGCAGCCCACGGCCGGAATGCTCTGGCTGGAGCTACACCTTC.

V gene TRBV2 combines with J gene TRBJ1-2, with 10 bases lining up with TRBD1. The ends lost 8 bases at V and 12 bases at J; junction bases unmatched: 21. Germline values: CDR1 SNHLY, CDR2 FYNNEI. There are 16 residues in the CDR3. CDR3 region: CASGSRDRGLHYGDTF. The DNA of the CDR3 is TGTGCCAGCGGCTCACGGGACAGGGGTTTGCACTATGGTGACACCTTC.